A selection of T cell receptor beta chains follows, all from one sample in a study of cytomegalovirus exposure and HLA in healthy donors. The repertoire was sequenced with immunoSEQ multiplex PCR; TCRdb's copy has only in-frame clones and lacks some. Among approximately 120,000 clones listed, approximately 73% were seen once. The sequencing sample was made of PBMCs. The receptors were sampled from a man in his fifties or sixties in good health and CMV-seropositive. The CDR3 runs from the conserved cysteine through the conserved F or W. D genes are given only for firm matches. Clone size is not always given. Where it is, it says once, few, many or a class for expanded clones.

TRBD2	TRBJ2-1	15	.	TRBV4-1	TGCGCCAGCAGCCGACTAGCGGGGGGGTGGGATGAGCAGTTCTTC	CASSRLAGGWDEQFF
.	TRBJ2-1	14	.	TRBV2	TGTGCCAGCAGCATCCAGGGGGGCCCGGATGAGCAGTTCTTC	CASSIQGGPDEQFF
TRBD1	TRBJ2-7	13	.	TRBV7-8	TGTGCCAGCGGACAGGGGGGAGGCTACGAGCAGTACTTC	CASGQGGGYEQYF
.	TRBJ1-4	16	.	TRBV6-6	TGTGCCAGCATGAAGCCCTCCTCGGGAACTAATGAAAAACTGTTTTTT	CASMKPSSGTNEKLFF
.	TRBJ1-2	14	.	TRBV28	TGTGCCAGCAGCGCCCTGGCGGCCCCCTATGGCTACACCTTC	CASSALAAPYGYTF
TRBD1	TRBJ1-2	13	.	TRBV6-1	TGTGCCAGCGGCCAGGACAGGGTGAATGGCTACACCTTC	CASGQDRVNGYTF
TRBD1	TRBJ1-4	13	few	TRBV28	TGTGCCAGCAGCCGGGACAGTAATGAAAAACTGTTTTTT	CASSRDSNEKLFF
.	TRBJ1-2	14	.	TRBV19	TGTGCCAGTAGTATAGGCGGGACGAATGATGGCTACACCTTC	CASSIGGTNDGYTF
TRBD1	TRBJ2-2	16	.	TRBV30	TGTGCCTGGAGTGAAGGACAGGGGGGGGACACCGGGGAGCTGTTTTTT	CAWSEGQGGDTGELFF
.	TRBJ1-1	14	.	TRBV2	TGTGCCAGCAGTGTACAGGGAACCAACACTGAAGCTTTCTTT	CASSVQGTNTEAFF